The 27 T cell receptor beta chains listed next were all sequenced from one sample in a study of shared clonotypes between healthy human individuals. Libraries were prepared by immunoSEQ multiplex PCR; TCRdb keeps only in-frame clonotypes and omits some of them. Seen here are about 2.4 million clones, 93% observed once, and the top ten hold 0.36%. Sequenced: naive CD4+ T cells from PBMCs. Subset specified: CD45RA+ positively selected. The receptors come from a man between 18 and 29 years old in good health. Some clones in this sample may be carry-over from other donors' samples.

This chain connects TRBV15 to TRBJ2-2; D unresolved. This CDR3 is 9 amino acids long. In germline, CDR1 is LNHNV, CDR2 YYDKDF (reference sequence). The V end lost 9 bases, the J end lost 6 bases, and 2 bases lay between the germline ends. CDR3 sequence (DNA): TGTGCCACGGCCGGGGAGCTGTTTTTT. Translation gives CATAGELFF.

The genes are TRBV27 and TRBJ1-3, with D possibly being TRBD1 (5 bases). The length of the CDR3 is 13 residues. V was trimmed by 9 bases and J by 5 bases, leaving 14 bases between them. The V gene's germline CDR1 is MNHEY and CDR2 SMNVEV (reference sequence). CDR3 bases: TGTGCCAGTAGCCCTCAGGGACGAAACACCATATATTTT. Protein sequence: CASSPQGRNTIYF.

The chain uses TRBV5-1 and TRBJ2-3, with 15 bases identical to TRBD2. Trimming removed 3 bases from V and 0 bases from J; junction bases left unmatched: 5. Per germline, CDR1 SGHRS and CDR2 YFSETQ. This CDR3 is built from 18 residues. As DNA, the CDR3 is TGCGCCAGCAGCTACGGACTAGCGGGAGGGGTTAGCACAGATACGCAGTATTTT. This codes for CASSYGLAGGVSTDTQYF. The entire variable domain, with the rest obtained from reference TRBV5-1 and TRBJ2-3, is as follows: KAGVTQTPRYLIKTRGQQVTLSCSPISGHRSVSWYQQTPGQGLQFLFEYFSETQRNKGNFPGRFSGRQFSNSRSEMNVSTLELGDSALYLCASSYGLAGGVSTDTQYFGPGTRLTVL.

This clone was found a few times. The chain links TRBV29-1 to TRBJ1-2; 7 nucleotides align to TRBD1. The germline V gene has CDR1 SQVTM and CDR2 ANQGSEA. V lost 6 bases, J lost 8 bases, and 6 bases stayed unmatched. This CDR3 comprises 11 residues. The CDR3 DNA sequence: TGCAGCGTATGGAGGGGGCAGGGCTACACCTTC. Translating gives CSVWRGQGYTF.

This chain uses TRBV30 with TRBJ1-1; D remains unclear. Trimming removed 5 bases from V and 4 bases from J, with 11 bases in between. The CDR3 is made up of 12 amino acids. Per germline, CDR1 GTSNPN and CDR2 SVGIG (reference sequence). The DNA for the CDR3 is TGTGCCTGGGGGTACGTGCTCACTGAAGCTTTCTTT. This sequence encodes CAWGYVLTEAFF.

V gene TRBV4-1 combines with J gene TRBJ2-3, with 9 bases matching TRBD2. The CDR3 runs 15 residues. The V gene's germline CDR1 is MGHRA and CDR2 YSYEKL. Trimming took 5 bases from V and 0 from J; bases not matched to a gene: 3. The CDR3 spells CASSLAGVSTDTQYF. The CDR3 nucleotides read TGCGCCAGCAGCTTAGCGGGGGTTAGCACAGATACGCAGTATTTT.

The chain combines TRBV6-5 with TRBJ2-5; TRBD2 matches at 9 bases. The length of the CDR3 is 15 residues. The germline V gene encodes CDR1 MNHEY and CDR2 SVGAGI. The ends lost 5 bases at V and 3 bases at J; junction bases unmatched: 7. The CDR3 loop is CASSTLTSGKETQYF. In DNA form, the CDR3 reads TGTGCCAGCAGTACTTTGACTAGCGGAAAAGAGACCCAGTACTTC.

V and J are TRBV2 and TRBJ1-1; the D gene is possibly TRBD1 (5 bases). The germline V gene encodes CDR1 SNHLY and CDR2 FYNNEI. V lost 3 bases and J lost 5, with 16 bases in between. CDR3 size: 15 residues. CDR3 region: CASSEGGSGETEAFF. CDR3 bases: TGTGCCAGCAGTGAGGGGGGATCCGGGGAGACTGAAGCTTTCTTT.

The rearrangement joins TRBV2 to TRBJ2-7; TRBD1 might be the D (6 bases). V was trimmed by 7 bases and J by 6 bases, leaving 13 bases between them. The CDR3 contains 12 residues. Germline CDR1 SNHLY, CDR2 FYNNEI. The CDR3 region has the DNA TGTGCCAGCACCCCGACAGGTAGCGAGCAGTACTTC. Translated: CASTPTGSEQYF.

This clone appeared once. The rearrangement uses TRBV5-1 and TRBJ1-4; TRBD1 matches 8 bases. Losses at the gene ends were 6 bases for V and 7 bases for J; bases not matched to a gene: 23. The CDR3 is made up of 19 amino acids. Germline V gene lookup returns CDR1 SGHRS and CDR2 YFSETQ. CDR3 residues: CASTNSPGQGKLRGEKLFF. CDR3 nucleotides: TGCGCCAGCACCAACTCTCCCGGACAGGGAAAACTTCGCGGTGAAAAACTGTTTTTT.

V usage is TRBV5-4 and J usage is TRBJ1-1; no reliable D call. Trimming took 3 bases from V and 0 from J, leaving 6 bases between them. The germline gives CDR1 SGHNT, CDR2 YYREEE (reference sequence). The CDR3 is 13 residues long. The CDR3 region is CASSSEMNTEAFF. CDR3 coding DNA: TGTGCCAGCAGCTCGGAGATGAACACTGAAGCTTTCTTT.

The chain combines TRBV4-3 with TRBJ2-5; 7 bases line up with TRBD2. Germline assignment: CDR1 LGHNA and CDR2 YSLEER. J gave up 4 bases and V 0 bases, and 11 bases lay outside the gene matches. CDR3 length: 17 amino acids. The CDR3 bases are TGCGCCAGCAGCCAAGAAGGTATTCCGGGCGGGAGAGAGACCCAGTACTTC. Translation gives CASSQEGIPGGRETQYF.

J is TRBJ2-7 and V is TRBV28, with 9 positions matching TRBD2. With V trimmed by 10 bases and J by 5 bases, 6 bases remained unmatched. The germline CDR1 and CDR2 sequences are MDHEN and SYDVKM. This CDR3 has 12 residues. This CDR3 is CATGGRGDEQYF. The CDR3 DNA follows: TGTGCCACCGGCGGGAGGGGGGACGAGCAGTACTTC. Full variable domain (outside the CDR3, taken from reference TRBV28 and TRBJ2-7): DVKVTQSSRYLVKRTGEKVFLECVQDMDHENMFWYRQDPGLGLRLIYFSYDVKMKEKGDIPEGYSVSREKKERFSLILESASTNQTSMYLCATGGRGDEQYFGPGTRLTVT.

The table lists this clone with a few counts. The chain joins TRBV7-3 to TRBJ1-1, with unresolved D. This CDR3 is built from 13 residues. V was clipped by 4 bases and J by 3 bases, with 9 bases between them. From germline, CDR1 is SGHTA and CDR2 FQGTGA. CDR3 region: CASSYDRDTEAFF. CDR3 DNA sequence: TGTGCCAGCAGCTACGACCGGGACACTGAAGCTTTCTTT.

This sequence joins TRBV28 and TRBJ1-1, with D maybe TRBD1 (6 bases). Trimming took off 7 bases at V and 1 base at J, with 10 bases between the two ends. The CDR3 sequence is 13 residues long. Germline assignment: CDR1 MDHEN and CDR2 SYDVKM. This chain's CDR3 is CASTSGQNTEAFF. In nucleotides, the CDR3 is TGTGCCAGCACGTCGGGACAGAACACTGAAGCTTTCTTT.

This chain links TRBV5-4 with TRBJ2-5; D unresolved. The germline CDR1 and CDR2 sequences are SGHNT and YYREEE (reference sequence). The ends were cut back, 3 bases at V and 5 bases at J, with 11 bases in the middle. The CDR3 extends over 13 amino acids. The CDR3 here is CASSWTGLETQYF. CDR3 DNA: TGTGCCAGCAGCTGGACGGGCTTGGAGACCCAGTACTTC.

This clone showed up just once. Possible read error: a much larger clone is one base away. The chain combines TRBV27 with TRBJ2-7; D call uncertain. Trimming took 4 bases from V and 0 from J, leaving 4 bases between them. This CDR3 is built from 12 residues. In germline, CDR1 is MNHEY, CDR2 SMNVEV (reference sequence). In DNA form, the CDR3 reads TGTGCCAGCAGTTCCATCTCCTACGAGCAGTACTTC. The encoded protein is CASSSISYEQYF.

J is TRBJ1-2 and V is TRBV5-1, with D tentatively TRBD1 (5 bases). The V end lost 4 bases, the J end lost 6 bases, and 16 bases lay between the germline ends. Germline V CDR1 and CDR2: SGHRS, YFSETQ. CDR3 length: 14 residues. The CDR3 spells CASSVGGVGDGYTF. In DNA form, the CDR3 reads TGCGCCAGCAGCGTAGGAGGGGTAGGCGATGGCTACACCTTC.

The V and J genes are TRBV10-3 and TRBJ2-2; 7 bases map to TRBD1. Per the germline V gene, CDR1 is ENHRY and CDR2 is SYGVKD. V trimming: 6 bases; J trimming: 5 bases; junction bases outside the gene matches: 12. The length of the CDR3 is 16 residues. CDR3: CAIRPTGTAKTGELFF. Here the CDR3 DNA reads TGTGCCATCAGACCCACCGGGACAGCAAAAACCGGGGAGCTGTTTTTT.

The V call is TRBV28, the J call TRBJ1-1; D is unclear. Germline V gene lookup returns CDR1 MDHEN and CDR2 SYDVKM. With 4 bases removed from V and 4 bases from J, the gap between germline ends came to 13 bases. The CDR3 length is 14 residues. The CDR3 sequence: CASSSGRAVTEAFF. In DNA form, the CDR3 reads TGTGCCAGCAGTTCTGGCCGGGCCGTCACTGAAGCTTTCTTT.

This clone occurred once. V gene TRBV7-9 combines with J gene TRBJ2-7; 10 positions match TRBD2. Germline V lookup: CDR1 SEHNR, CDR2 FQNEAQ (reference sequence). This CDR3 is built from 15 residues. V was pared by 5 bases and J by 2 bases, with 6 bases of the junction left unmatched. The CDR3 sequence: CASSQRGGPPYEQYF. The CDR3 DNA reads TGTGCCAGCAGCCAGCGGGGGGGTCCCCCCTACGAGCAGTACTTC.

This clone was seen just once. CDR3 sequence reads: CASSPRQGVGSGANVLTF. The CDR3 DNA reads TGTGCCAGCAGCCCCCGACAGGGGGTGGGTTCTGGGGCCAACGTCCTGACTTTC. The chain joins TRBV7-3 to TRBJ2-6, with TRBD1 matching 9 bases. Per germline, CDR1 SGHTA and CDR2 FQGTGA. V dropped 5 bases and J dropped 1; count of bases not matched to a gene: 9. The CDR3 has 18 amino acids. The full variable domain, rest sourced from reference TRBV7-3 and TRBJ2-6, is GAGVSQTPSNKVTEKGKYVELRCDPISGHTALYWYRQSLGQGPEFLIYFQGTGAADDSGLPNDRFFAVRPEGSVSTLKIQRTERGDSAVYLCASSPRQGVGSGANVLTFGAGSRLTVL.

The CDR3 protein is CASRSRDTTYEQYF. In nucleotides, the CDR3 is TGTGCCAGCAGGAGCCGGGACACTACCTACGAGCAGTACTTC. The chain carries TRBV2 and TRBJ2-7; tentative D call: TRBD1 (6 bases). From germline, CDR1 is SNHLY and CDR2 FYNNEI. The CDR3 contains 14 residues. V was clipped by 6 bases and J by 2 bases, with 14 bases between them. Together with reference TRBV2 and TRBJ2-7, the CDR3 gives the full variable domain: EPEVTQTPSHQVTQMGQEVILRCVPISNHLYFYWYRQILGQKVEFLVSFYNNEISEKSEIFDDQFSVERPDGSNFTLKIRSTKLEDSAMYFCASRSRDTTYEQYFGPGTRLTVT.

The V gene is TRBV28, the J gene TRBJ2-7; D is unresolved. Trimming cost V 1 base and J 2 bases, with 12 bases left between them. Germline lookup yields CDR1 MDHEN and CDR2 SYDVKM. The CDR3 loop spans 15 amino acids. CDR3 amino acids: CASSLSGPRAYEQYF. CDR3 coding DNA: TGTGCCAGCAGTTTATCTGGCCCAAGGGCCTACGAGCAGTACTTC.

This clone was found a few times. This chain connects TRBV5-1 to TRBJ1-1, with 7 bases fitting TRBD1. Germline assignment: CDR1 SGHRS and CDR2 YFSETQ. V was clipped by 7 bases and J by 0 bases; unmatched bases: 6. The CDR3 runs to 14 residues. For the CDR3, the DNA is TGCGCCAGCCGGGACAGTCTTATGAACACTGAAGCTTTCTTT. It specifies CASRDSLMNTEAFF.

This chain connects TRBV6-5 to TRBJ2-2; D possibly uses TRBD1 or TRBD2 (5 bases each). Trimming cost V 7 bases and J 6 bases, with 18 bases left between them. The germline V gene encodes CDR1 MNHEY and CDR2 SVGAGI. The CDR3 runs to 15 residues. The CDR3: CASTRGLRGAGELFF. The CDR3 DNA reads as TGTGCCAGCACTCGGGGCCTCCGAGGGGCCGGGGAGCTGTTTTTT.

The rearrangement links TRBV10-3 to TRBJ2-1; perhaps TRBD2 as D (6 bases). The V gene's germline CDR1 is ENHRY and CDR2 SYGVKD. The CDR3 is made up of 13 amino acids. Trimming removed 6 bases from V and 5 bases from J, with 11 bases in between. This CDR3 reads CAIRSGSNNEQFF. In nucleotides, the CDR3 is TGTGCCATCAGGTCCGGGAGCAACAATGAGCAGTTCTTC.